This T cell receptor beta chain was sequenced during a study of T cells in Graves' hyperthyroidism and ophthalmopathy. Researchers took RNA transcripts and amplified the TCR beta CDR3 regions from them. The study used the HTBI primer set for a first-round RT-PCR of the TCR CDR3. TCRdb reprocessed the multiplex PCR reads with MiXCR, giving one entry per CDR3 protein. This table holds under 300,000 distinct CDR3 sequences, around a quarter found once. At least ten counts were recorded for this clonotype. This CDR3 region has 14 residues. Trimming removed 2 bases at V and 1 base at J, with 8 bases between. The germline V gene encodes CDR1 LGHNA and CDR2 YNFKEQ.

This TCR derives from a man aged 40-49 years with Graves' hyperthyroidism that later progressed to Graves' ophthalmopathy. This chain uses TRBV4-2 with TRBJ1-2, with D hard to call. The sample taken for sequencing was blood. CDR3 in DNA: TGTGCCAGCAGCCAAACAACAGTTAACTATGGCTACACCTTC. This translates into CASSQTTVNYGYTF.